One and the same sample provided the 13 T cell receptor beta chains below, sequenced in a study of cytomegalovirus exposure and HLA in healthy donors. Use of 60 Vbeta and 13 Jbeta primers characterized the PCR. Assay used: immunoSEQ multiplex PCR; TCRdb lists only in-frame clones, some missing. Among roughly 200,000 clones listed, 65% to 85% were seen once. What was sequenced was PBMCs. The receptors were gathered from a man aged 60 to 75 in good health and CMV-seronegative.

The chain has TRBV27 and TRBJ2-7; TRBD2 is a possible D gene (6 bases). CDR3 length equals 13 residues. V was pared by 7 bases and J by 6 bases, with 16 bases between. Per germline, CDR1 MNHEY and CDR2 SMNVEV (reference sequence). CDR3 loop: CASKRAEGSEQYF. The CDR3 DNA follows: TGTGCCAGCAAGAGAGCGGAGGGGTCCGAGCAGTACTTC.

V gene TRBV6-1 combines with J gene TRBJ1-1; the D is unclear. Between the trimmed V and J ends, which lost 5 bases and 0 bases, there was a span of 10 bases. The CDR3 spans 14 residues. CDR1 is MNHNS, CDR2 SASEGT, per germline. The CDR3 spells CASSIGLMNTEAFF. Here the CDR3 DNA reads TGTGCCAGCAGTATTGGGCTGATGAACACTGAAGCTTTCTTT.

The V gene is TRBV9, the J gene TRBJ2-1; TRBD2 might be the D (6 bases). Trimming pared 0 bases from V and 1 base from J, leaving 11 bases between. Looked up from germline, CDR1 is SGDLS and CDR2 is YYNGEE. The CDR3 runs 16 residues. The CDR3 nucleotides are TGTGCCAGCAGCGTAGAAGGTAGCGGTTCCTACAATGAGCAGTTCTTC. This translates into CASSVEGSGSYNEQFF.

A few counts support this clone. The chain carries TRBV5-4 and TRBJ1-1; the D gene is possibly TRBD1 (6 bases). CDR1 and CDR2 (germline): SGHNT, YYREEE (reference sequence). The CDR3 totals 17 residues. V lost 0 bases and J lost 1, with 16 bases in between. CDR3 sequence (DNA): TGTGCCAGCAGCTTGGGTCCAGGGGTGGGGTCGAACACTGAAGCTTTCTTT. The encoded protein is CASSLGPGVGSNTEAFF. The full variable domain, in which reference TRBV5-4 and TRBJ1-1 provide the parts outside the CDR3, is ETGVTQSPTHLIKTRGQQVTLRCSSQSGHNTVSWYQQALGQGPQFIFQYYREEENGRGNFPPRFSGLQFPNYSSELNVNALELDDSALYLCASSLGPGVGSNTEAFFGQGTRLTVV.

The chain employs TRBV19 and TRBJ1-4, with 7 positions matching TRBD1. With 3 bases clipped from V and 0 bases from J, the junction kept 1 base outside the gene matches. The CDR3 totals 15 residues. CDR1 and CDR2 (germline): LNHDA, SQIVND (reference sequence). The CDR3 spells CASSIQGATNEKLFF. CDR3 in DNA: TGTGCCAGTAGTATCCAGGGGGCAACTAATGAAAAACTGTTTTTT.

The rearrangement uses TRBV5-1 and TRBJ2-1; D might be TRBD1 (5 bases). The CDR3 consists of 15 residues. Looked up from germline, CDR1 is SGHRS and CDR2 is YFSETQ. V was cut by 5 bases and J by 6 bases, with 18 bases left in between. CDR3: CASRPQDTTINEQFF. The CDR3 region has the DNA TGCGCCAGCAGACCGCAGGACACCACGATCAATGAGCAGTTCTTC.

The V gene is TRBV7-2, the J gene TRBJ1-5, with D possibly being TRBD1 (5 bases). The CDR3 runs to 14 residues. The V and J ends lost 4 bases and 4 bases respectively, with 11 bases between them. CDR1 and CDR2 (germline): SGHTA, FQGNSA. Here the CDR3 DNA reads TGTGCCAGCAGCTACCCGGGACTTAATCAGCCCCAGCATTTT. Translating it yields CASSYPGLNQPQHF.

The J gene is TRBJ2-7, the V gene TRBV19, with D possibly matching TRBD2 (5 bases). V was shortened by 1 base and J by 4 bases, with 5 bases between the two germline ends. Germline CDR1 LNHDA, CDR2 SQIVND (reference sequence). The CDR3 extends over 12 amino acids. In DNA form, the CDR3 reads TGTGCCAGTAGTATAGGCGGGTACGAGCAGTACTTC. It translates to CASSIGGYEQYF.

A few counts support this clone. The genes are TRBV7-2 and TRBJ2-2, with D possibly matching TRBD2 (6 bases). Germline V gene lookup returns CDR1 SGHTA and CDR2 FQGNSA. Trimming took 4 bases from V and 7 from J, leaving 16 bases between them. The CDR3 runs 15 residues. CDR3 DNA: TGTGCCAGCAGCTCGCGGGACCTCCCCGGCGGGGAGCTGTTTTTT. It encodes CASSSRDLPGGELFF.

The V call is TRBV19, the J call TRBJ1-5; D is undetermined. CDR1 is LNHDA and CDR2 is SQIVND in the germline V gene (reference sequence). The CDR3 totals 14 residues. V was trimmed by 5 bases and J by 0 bases, leaving 8 bases between them. In DNA form, the CDR3 reads TGTGCCAGTAGTGGGCAGGCTAGCAATCAGCCCCAGCATTTT. Protein product: CASSGQASNQPQHF.

Comment on this clone: Its ends do not fully match the called genes, so a read error is possible. This chain uses TRBV30 with TRBJ1-2; D is unresolved. The CDR3 spans 13 residues. CDR1 and CDR2 from the germline V gene are GTSNPN and SVGIG (reference sequence). In nucleotides, the CDR3 is TGTGCCTGGAGTCCGGGGAAGATCTATGGCTACCCCTTC. It yields the protein CAWSPGKIYGYPF.

The rearrangement uses TRBV4-3 and TRBJ2-3; 9 nucleotides agree with TRBD2. Losses at the gene ends were 1 base for V and 5 bases for J; bases not matched to a gene: 7. Per germline, CDR1 LGHNA and CDR2 YSLEER. The CDR3 is 16 residues long. The CDR3 sequence: CASSQVQAGGLDTQYF. The CDR3 bases are TGCGCCAGCAGCCAAGTGCAAGCGGGAGGTTTAGATACGCAGTATTTT.

The chain couples TRBV18 to TRBJ2-1; TRBD2 matches 7 bases. Trimming cost V 0 bases and J 7 bases; bases outside gene matches: 9. The germline CDR1 and CDR2 sequences are KGHSH and LQKENI. The CDR3 totals 16 residues. The CDR3 is CASSPPMSGVQNEQFF. The DNA for the CDR3 is TGTGCCAGCTCACCACCGATGAGCGGGGTACAGAATGAGCAGTTCTTC.